Presented here are 27 T cell receptor beta chains from one specimen sequenced in a study of shared clonotypes between healthy human individuals. The repertoire was sequenced with immunoSEQ multiplex PCR; TCRdb's copy has only in-frame clones and lacks some. The sample carries about 490,000 clones, approximately 82% recorded once. The sample was PBMCs. These receptor sequences come from a woman aged 40-49 years in good health. Some clones in this sample may be carry-over from other donors' samples.

Regarding this clone: In the same sample, other DNA sequences code for this CDR3. The chain employs TRBV11-2 and TRBJ1-1; D ambiguous. V lost 0 bases to trimming and J lost 2 bases, with 4 bases between them. Looked up from germline, CDR1 is SGHAT and CDR2 is FQNNGV. This CDR3 region has 13 residues. This CDR3 reads CASSLERNTEAFF. The DNA of the CDR3 is TGTGCCAGCAGCTTAGAGCGTAACACTGAAGCTTTCTTT.

This clone was observed a single time. The gene calls are TRBV30 and TRBJ2-7; D might be TRBD1 or TRBD2, each matching 5 bases. This CDR3 spans 14 amino acids. Trimming took 0 bases from V and 4 from J, leaving 13 bases between them. Germline CDR1 and CDR2: GTSNPN and SVGIG (reference sequence). The CDR3 here is CAWSVGGEGYEQYF. DNA for the CDR3: TGTGCCTGGAGTGTTGGCGGAGAGGGGTACGAGCAGTACTTC. Full variable domain (missing parts from reference TRBV30 and TRBJ2-7): SQTIHQWPATLVQPVGSPLSLECTVEGTSNPNLYWYRQAAGRGLQLLFYSVGIGQISSEVPQNLSASRPQDRQFILSSKKLLLSDSGFYLCAWSVGGEGYEQYFGPGTRLTVT.

V is TRBV18 and J is TRBJ2-7, with TRBD2 matching 7 bases. Trimming took 3 bases from V and 0 from J; bases not matched to a gene: 5. Germline values: CDR1 KGHSH, CDR2 LQKENI. The length of the CDR3 is 15 residues. The CDR3, as DNA: TGTGCCAGCTCACCGTCAGCGGGGAGCTCCTACGAGCAGTACTTC. As protein: CASSPSAGSSYEQYF. Combining the CDR3 with reference TRBV18 and TRBJ2-7 gives the whole variable domain NAGVMQNPRHLVRRRGQEARLRCSPMKGHSHVYWYRQLPEEGLKFMVYLQKENIIDESGMPKERFSAEFPKEGPSILRIQQVVRGDSAAYFCASSPSAGSSYEQYFGPGTRLTVT.

V and J are TRBV7-3 and TRBJ2-5; maybe TRBD2 (6 bases). Germline V gives CDR1 SGHTA, CDR2 FQGTGA. V lost 1 base, J lost 4 bases, and 7 bases lay in between. CDR3 length: 13 residues. CDR3 region: CASSLMGGETQYF. CDR3 DNA sequence: TGTGCCAGCAGCTTAATGGGGGGAGAGACCCAGTACTTC.

The genes are TRBV19 and TRBJ2-5; 9 bases map to TRBD2. In germline, CDR1 is LNHDA, CDR2 SQIVND (reference sequence). Germline trimming cut 1 base from V and 3 bases from J; bases unmatched to any gene: 6. The CDR3 has 16 amino acids. CDR3 protein: CASSIGAGGGEETQYF. The CDR3 nucleotides are TGTGCCAGTAGTATAGGAGCGGGAGGAGGTGAAGAGACCCAGTACTTC.

The chain links TRBV10-2 to TRBJ2-7; 8 positions match TRBD1. J lost 2 bases, V lost 4 bases, and 10 bases had no gene match. The CDR3 has 16 residues. Germline-derived CDR1 and CDR2 are WSHSY and SAAADI. The DNA for the CDR3 is TGCGCCAGCAGTGCGAGGACGGGACAGGTGACCTACGAGCAGTACTTC. Amino acid sequence: CASSARTGQVTYEQYF.

This clone was seen many times. The rearrangement links TRBV11-3 to TRBJ2-3; D is unclear. The CDR3 consists of 13 residues. Germline-derived CDR1 and CDR2 are SGHNT and YENEEA. Trimming shortened V by 2 bases and J by 6 bases, and 9 bases separated the two germline ends. The CDR3 region has the DNA TGTGCCAGCAGCTTAAGGTTGGAGGATACGCAGTATTTT. Translated, it gives CASSLRLEDTQYF.

This clone was detected only once. The chain recombines TRBV30 with TRBJ1-6; TRBD1 aligns across 8 bases. The germline CDR1 and CDR2 sequences are GTSNPN and SVGIG (reference sequence). The CDR3 runs to 15 residues. J gave up 14 bases and V 1 base, and 13 bases lay outside the gene matches. The CDR3 reads CAWSGTGTGLGALHF. As DNA, the CDR3 is TGTGCCTGGAGTGGGACCGGGACAGGCCTTGGGGCCCTCCACTTT.

The V and J genes are TRBV5-1 and TRBJ1-4; D perhaps matches TRBD1 (5 bases). Germline V gene lookup returns CDR1 SGHRS and CDR2 YFSETQ. This CDR3 has 15 amino acids. The V and J ends lost 5 bases and 0 bases respectively, with 11 bases between them. The CDR3: CASRGAVATNEKLFF. CDR3 nucleotide sequence: TGCGCCAGCAGAGGGGCAGTAGCAACTAATGAAAAACTGTTTTTT.

About this clone: A read error is possible here, since a much larger clone lies one base away. V and J are TRBV6-6 and TRBJ1-5; TRBD1 might be the D (6 bases). Germline V CDR1 and CDR2: MNHNY, SVGAGI (reference sequence). Trimming shortened V by 6 bases and J by 9 bases, and 15 bases separated the two germline ends. The CDR3 extends over 13 amino acids. CDR3 protein: CASSQGSGRPQHF. Written as DNA, the CDR3 is TGTGCCAGCAGCCAGGGGTCGGGTCGGCCCCAGCATTTT.

The chain joins TRBV5-4 to TRBJ1-2; the D is unclear. This CDR3 comprises 16 residues. V gave up 1 base and J gave up 6 bases, with 19 bases separating them. In germline, CDR1 is SGHNT, CDR2 YYREEE (reference sequence). The chain's CDR3 is CASSLFGIMATHGYTF. CDR3 DNA sequence: TGTGCCAGCAGCTTGTTCGGAATAATGGCTACCCATGGCTACACCTTC. Full variable domain (outside the CDR3, taken from reference TRBV5-4 and TRBJ1-2): ETGVTQSPTHLIKTRGQQVTLRCSSQSGHNTVSWYQQALGQGPQFIFQYYREEENGRGNFPPRFSGLQFPNYSSELNVNALELDDSALYLCASSLFGIMATHGYTFGSGTRLTVV.

The CDR3 loop reads CASSPAGLRGHEQYF. The DNA of the CDR3 is TGTGCCAGCAGCCCGGCGGGGCTTAGGGGGCACGAGCAGTACTTC. The chain has TRBV5-4 and TRBJ2-7, with D perhaps matching TRBD1 (7 bases). The CDR3 extends over 15 amino acids. V lost 4 bases, J lost 5 bases, and 19 bases lay in between. In germline, CDR1 is SGHNT, CDR2 YYREEE (reference sequence).

The V gene is TRBV4-2, the J gene TRBJ2-1; the match to TRBD2 covers 10 bases. The CDR3 length is 17 residues. The V and J ends lost 0 bases and 4 bases, in that order; junction bases with no gene match: 6. Germline V lookup: CDR1 LGHNA, CDR2 YNFKEQ. CDR3 region: CASSQDLASGSYNEQFF. In nucleotides, the CDR3 is TGTGCCAGCAGCCAAGATCTGGCTAGCGGGAGTTACAATGAGCAGTTCTTC.

This chain connects TRBV6-5 to TRBJ1-3; D may be TRBD1 (5 bases). Between the trimmed V and J ends, which lost 0 bases and 1 base, there was a span of 10 bases. CDR3 length equals 16 residues. Germline-derived CDR1 and CDR2 are MNHEY and SVGAGI. The CDR3 bases are TGTGCCAGCAGTTACTCGAGACAGTATTCTGGAAACACCATATATTTT. It codes for CASSYSRQYSGNTIYF.

This clone was observed once. The genes are TRBV5-1 and TRBJ2-7, with D hard to call. CDR1 is SGHRS, CDR2 YFSETQ, per germline. V lost 1 base and J lost 7, with 15 bases in between. The CDR3 extends over 14 amino acids. This chain's CDR3 is CASSLRSSLGEQYF. In DNA, the CDR3 is TGCGCCAGCAGCTTGAGGTCCTCCCTGGGGGAGCAGTACTTC.

The chain is built from TRBV13 and TRBJ2-1, with a possible D match to TRBD2 (6 bases). The CDR3 consists of 14 residues. CDR1 and CDR2 (germline): PRHDT, FYEKMQ (reference sequence). Trimming cost V 2 bases and J 5 bases, with 10 bases left between them. The CDR3 reads CASSLRVADNEQFF. For the CDR3, the DNA is TGTGCCAGCAGCTTACGGGTAGCGGACAATGAGCAGTTCTTC.

This clone was seen a single time. V is TRBV19 and J is TRBJ2-7, with 7 bases aligning to TRBD1. Trimming took 4 bases from V and 2 from J; bases not matched to a gene: 5. The germline gives CDR1 LNHDA, CDR2 SQIVND (reference sequence). The CDR3 runs 14 residues. The CDR3 loop reads CASSNGQVTYEQYF. CDR3 bases: TGTGCCAGTAGTAATGGACAGGTAACCTACGAGCAGTACTTC.

This rearrangement joins TRBV14 to TRBJ2-5; D tentatively fits TRBD1 or TRBD2 (5 bases each). Germline-derived CDR1 and CDR2 are SGHDN and FVKESK. CDR3 size: 14 residues. V was clipped by 1 base and J by 1 base, with 7 bases between them. CDR3 protein: CASSQAGTQETQYF. The CDR3 coding sequence is TGTGCCAGCAGCCAAGCCGGGACCCAAGAGACCCAGTACTTC.

This clone showed up just a few times. The chain has TRBV5-6 and TRBJ2-3; the match to TRBD2 covers 8 bases. J was trimmed by 2 bases and V by 0 bases; bases with no gene match: 11. Germline CDR1 SGHDT, CDR2 YYEEEE. The CDR3 is made up of 18 amino acids. The CDR3: CASSLGGVLAGATDTQYF. The CDR3 DNA reads as TGTGCCAGCAGCTTGGGCGGGGTCCTAGCGGGCGCCACAGATACGCAGTATTTT.

The chain carries TRBV27 and TRBJ2-7, with 14 positions matching TRBD2. The germline gives CDR1 MNHEY, CDR2 SMNVEV (reference sequence). This CDR3 spans 20 amino acids. Trimming removed 4 bases from V and 1 base from J; junction bases left unmatched: 15. The CDR3 nucleotides are TGTGCCAGCAGTTCCCACACGACTAGCGGGAGGGGGAGAGGGTCCTACGAGCAGTACTTC. Translating it yields CASSSHTTSGRGRGSYEQYF.

This clone has just a few counts. The rearrangement uses TRBV12-5 and TRBJ2-1; 7 bases agree with TRBD2. The CDR3 runs to 14 residues. The V segment lost 6 bases and the J segment 0 bases; nucleotides outside the gene matches: 2. CDR1 LGHNT and CDR2 FRNRAP come from the germline V gene. The CDR3 loop reads CASGASGSYNEQFF. CDR3 in DNA: TGTGCTAGTGGCGCTAGCGGCTCCTACAATGAGCAGTTCTTC.

The V gene is TRBV28, the J gene TRBJ1-4; the D is unclear. Germline V gene data show CDR1 as MDHEN and CDR2 as SYDVKM. Between the trimmed V and J ends, which lost 3 bases and 8 bases, there was a span of 7 bases. CDR3 length: 12 residues. This chain's CDR3 is CASSFSSEKLFF. CDR3 nucleotides: TGTGCCAGCAGTTTTTCTTCCGAAAAACTGTTTTTT.

The chain uses TRBV15 and TRBJ2-7; D call uncertain. The CDR3 is made up of 13 amino acids. The V and J ends lost 0 bases and 1 base respectively, with 4 bases between them. Germline lookup yields CDR1 LNHNV and CDR2 YYDKDF (reference sequence). The CDR3 sequence: CATSREASYEQYF. CDR3 nucleotides: TGTGCCACCAGCAGAGAGGCATCCTACGAGCAGTACTTC.

The rearrangement links TRBV30 to TRBJ2-3; D remains unclear. The CDR3 is made up of 15 amino acids. The V and J ends lost 3 bases and 0 bases respectively, with 13 bases between them. Germline loops: CDR1 GTSNPN, CDR2 SVGIG (reference sequence). CDR3 sequence (DNA): TGTGCCTGGAGCCAGCCCCACCAGAGCACAGATACGCAGTATTTT. Its protein product is CAWSQPHQSTDTQYF. The whole variable domain, remainder taken from reference TRBV30 and TRBJ2-3, is SQTIHQWPATLVQPVGSPLSLECTVEGTSNPNLYWYRQAAGRGLQLLFYSVGIGQISSEVPQNLSASRPQDRQFILSSKKLLLSDSGFYLCAWSQPHQSTDTQYFGPGTRLTVL.

The chain is built from TRBV30 and TRBJ2-7; tentative D call: TRBD2 (5 bases). The V end lost 1 base, the J end lost 2 bases, and 9 bases lay between the germline ends. Per the germline V gene, CDR1 is GTSNPN and CDR2 is SVGIG (reference sequence). This CDR3 contains 13 residues. The CDR3 is CAWSGGVPYEQYF. In DNA, the CDR3 is TGTGCCTGGAGTGGGGGAGTCCCCTACGAGCAGTACTTC.

In this sample, this clone turned up a few times. The rearrangement links TRBV4-1 to TRBJ2-7; D is possibly TRBD1 (6 bases). V was pared by 4 bases and J by 2 bases, with 9 bases between. Germline CDR1 MGHRA, CDR2 YSYEKL. The length of the CDR3 is 13 residues. CDR3 in DNA: TGCGCCAGCAGCCCCCGGGACACCTACGAGCAGTACTTC. It specifies CASSPRDTYEQYF.

V gene TRBV11-2 combines with J gene TRBJ1-1, with D possibly matching TRBD1 (5 bases). With 0 bases removed from V and 7 bases from J, the gap between germline ends came to 15 bases. Germline V CDR1 and CDR2: SGHAT, FQNNGV. The CDR3 has 15 residues. The DNA of the CDR3 is TGTGCCAGCAGCTTAGATGCGGGGGGTTTTGATGAAGCTTTCTTT. Its protein product is CASSLDAGGFDEAFF.